The present TCR beta chain was sequenced within a study of T cells in Graves' hyperthyroidism and ophthalmopathy. Study-wide points: From stable hyperthyroidism, ophthalmopathy was set apart by a 13 V-J model.

The source of the PBMCs was 8 to 10 ml of fresh peripheral blood. Looked up from germline, CDR1 is SGHRS and CDR2 is YFSETQ. V was trimmed by 4 bases and J by 2 bases, leaving 13 bases between them. The CDR3 has 14 amino acids. Ten or more counts support this clonotype. The antigen remains undetermined. Amplified TCR beta CDR3 regions came from RNA transcripts. TCR CDR3 regions were first amplified by RT-PCR with HTBI primers. TCRdb reprocessed the multiplex PCR reads with MiXCR, giving one entry per CDR3 protein. The sample holds about 260,000 distinct CDR3 sequences, approximately 23% seen once. This TCR was sampled from a young man with Graves' ophthalmopathy. V is TRBV5-1 and J is TRBJ2-7; perhaps TRBD2 as D (5 bases). Sequencing was performed on blood. The CDR3 protein is CASSQQTGTYEQYF. As DNA, the CDR3 is TGCGCCAGCAGCCAGCAGACGGGAACCTACGAGCAGTACTTC.